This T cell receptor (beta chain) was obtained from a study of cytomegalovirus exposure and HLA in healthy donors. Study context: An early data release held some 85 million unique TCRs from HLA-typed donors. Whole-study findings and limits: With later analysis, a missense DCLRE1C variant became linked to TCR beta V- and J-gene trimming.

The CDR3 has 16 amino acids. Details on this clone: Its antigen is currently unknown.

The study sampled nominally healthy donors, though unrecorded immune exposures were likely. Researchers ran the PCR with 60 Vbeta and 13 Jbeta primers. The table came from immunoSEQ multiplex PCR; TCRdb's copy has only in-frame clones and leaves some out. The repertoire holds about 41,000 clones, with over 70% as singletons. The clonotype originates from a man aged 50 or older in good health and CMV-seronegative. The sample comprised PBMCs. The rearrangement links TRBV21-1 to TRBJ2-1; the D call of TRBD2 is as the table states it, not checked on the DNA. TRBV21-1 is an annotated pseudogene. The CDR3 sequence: CASSPVRRGGNNEQFF. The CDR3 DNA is TGTGCCAGCAGTCCGGTACGGCGGGGGGGAAACAATGAGCAGTTCTTC.